This is a list of T cell receptor beta chains from one sample in a study of regulatory T cells in long-lasting Graves disease. TCRdb reanalysed the multiplex PCR reads using MiXCR and keeps one entry per CDR3 protein. Here the sample spans roughly 470,000 distinct CDR3 sequences, roughly 20% being singletons. Here the sequenced sample was peripheral blood mononuclear cells (PBMCs), taken when the disease was refractory, from a patient treated with antithyroid drugs. These receptors were obtained from a female donor with Graves disease. Both conserved end residues are part of each CDR3. D genes are given only for firm matches. Rows may omit the clone size; those that give it use once, few, many or a size class.

d_call	clone_size	v_call	j_call	cdr3_nt	cdr3_aa
NA	few	TRBV28	TRBJ2-7	TGTGCCAGCAGGTCGCCTAGGGGGTCCTACGAGCAGTACTTC	CASRSPRGSYEQYF
NA	NA	TRBV5-6	TRBJ2-7	TGTGCCAGCAGCCCGTCAGGACCCTCCTACGAGCAGTACTTC	CASSPSGPSYEQYF
NA	many	TRBV19	TRBJ2-5	TGTGCCAGTAGCACTGCGGACGGCGAGACCCAGTACTTC	CASSTADGETQYF
NA	NA	TRBV5-1	TRBJ2-7	TGCGCCAGCAGCTTGGAAGGGGACGCCGGAGAAAAAGGGGACGAGCAGTACTTC	CASSLEGDAGEKGDEQYF
TRBD2	few	TRBV19	TRBJ2-7	TGTGCCAGTAGTCCCACTAGCGGGAGGGCCGTGGGCTACGAGCAGTACTTC	CASSPTSGRAVGYEQYF
TRBD1	many	TRBV27	TRBJ2-7	TGTGCCACCCGACAGGGTCCCTACGAGCAGTACTTC	CATRQGPYEQYF
NA	few	TRBV7-2	TRBJ2-7	TGTGCCAGCAGCTTAGATCGTCGTGAGGGGGAGCAGTACTTC	CASSLDRREGEQYF
NA	few	TRBV6-5	TRBJ1-5	TGTGCCAGCAGTTATGCAGGGGTTCTCCAGCCCCAGCATTTT	CASSYAGVLQPQHF
NA	few	TRBV6-2/TRBV6-3	TRBJ2-5	TGTGCCAGCAGTTATGGGGGTCCCGAGACCCAGTACTTC	CASSYGGPETQYF
NA	many	TRBV6-1	TRBJ1-2	TGTGCCAGCATACCCTCCGGACTGCGGGGCTATGGCTACACCTTC	CASIPSGLRGYGYTF
NA	NA	TRBV20-1	TRBJ2-2	TGCAGTGCTAGACGGCCGTTCACCGGGGAGCTGTTTTTT	CSARRPFTGELFF
TRBD2	few	TRBV5-1	TRBJ2-4	TGCGCCAGCAGCTTGCCGCTTGGGGGCGGGAGGACAAACATTCAGTACTTC	CASSLPLGGGRTNIQYF
NA	many	TRBV28	TRBJ2-7	TGTGCCAGCAGTTTCAGCGAGGGCGAGCAGTACTTC	CASSFSEGEQYF
TRBD1	NA	TRBV19	TRBJ1-5	TGTGCCAGTAGTAGGCAGGGGGCGCGCGGCAATCAGCCCCAGCATTTT	CASSRQGARGNQPQHF
NA	NA	TRBV9	TRBJ2-2	TGTGCCAGCAGCGGAGGCACTTCCCGGGCCGGGGAGCTGTTTTTT	CASSGGTSRAGELFF
NA	NA	TRBV19	TRBJ1-2	TGTGCCAGTAGTATGAGGGACACATTCTATGGCTACACCTTC	CASSMRDTFYGYTF
NA	few	TRBV19	TRBJ1-1	TGTGCCAGTAGTATCGGGGGACTCGGGACTGAAGCTTTCTTT	CASSIGGLGTEAFF
NA	few	TRBV7-6	TRBJ2-5	TGTGCCAGCAGCTCCCGTTTCCAAGAGACCCAGTACTTC	CASSSRFQETQYF
NA	NA	TRBV2	TRBJ1-2	TGTGCCGGCGGGGGCGCCACCTGGGACGCTAACTATGGCTACACCTTC	CAGGGATWDANYGYTF
NA	once	TRBV5-1	TRBJ2-1	TGCGCCAGCATGCGCGGGCTAAGCTCCTACAATGAGCAGTTCTTC	CASMRGLSSYNEQFF
NA	NA	TRBV10-2	TRBJ2-7	TGCGCCAGCAGTGAGTCAGGCGGAGCCTCCTACGAGCAGTACTTC	CASSESGGASYEQYF
NA	NA	TRBV2	TRBJ2-5	TGTGCCAGCAAAGGGGCGGCTATGGTGGGGGAGACCCAGTACTTC	CASKGAAMVGETQYF
NA	few	TRBV19	TRBJ1-1	TGTGCCAGTAGTATAGCCCTGGAGTCTGAAGCTTTCTTT	CASSIALESEAFF
NA	many	TRBV7-2	TRBJ1-2	TGTGCCAGCAGCCCCCTACGAGGCTATGGCTACACCTTC	CASSPLRGYGYTF
NA	few	TRBV9	TRBJ1-6	TGTGCTAGCAGCGTAGGGGCCATGGGTTCACCCCTCCACTTT	CASSVGAMGSPLHF
NA	many	TRBV28	TRBJ1-5	TGTGCCAGCAGACAGGGTTTTAGCAATCAGCCCCAGCATTTT	CASRQGFSNQPQHF
NA	NA	TRBV20-1	TRBJ1-2	TGCAGTGCTAGGGACTGGGGTGGCTACACCTTC	CSARDWGGYTF
TRBD2	once	TRBV11-2	TRBJ2-1	TGTGCCAGCAGCTTAGATCTAGCGGGGGGCTCCTACAATGAGCAGTTCTTC	CASSLDLAGGSYNEQFF
NA	few	TRBV10-3	TRBJ2-4	TGTGCCATCAGTGAGTTACCCCCACGCCGCATAGCCAAAAACATTCAGTACTTC	CAISELPPRRIAKNIQYF
TRBD2	few	TRBV6-2/TRBV6-3	TRBJ2-7	TGTGCCAGCAGTCCCCTAGCGGGAGGAGGGTTCGAGCAGTACTTC	CASSPLAGGGFEQYF
TRBD2	few	TRBV5-1	TRBJ2-2	TGCGCCAGCAGCTTGAGGACTAGCGGGAGTCGTTCCGGGGAGCTGTTTTTT	CASSLRTSGSRSGELFF
NA	few	TRBV27	TRBJ2-5	TGTGCCAGCAGTTTATCGGGAAGGCGAGAGACCCAGTACTTC	CASSLSGRRETQYF
TRBD2	many	TRBV2	TRBJ2-1	TGTGCCAGCAGGAGGACTAGCGGGAATGAGCAGTTCTTC	CASRRTSGNEQFF
NA	many	TRBV2	TRBJ2-5	TGTGCCAGCAGAACTCCCCCGGGGGAGACCCAGTACTTC	CASRTPPGETQYF
NA	many	TRBV7-2	TRBJ1-1	TGTGCCAGCAGTCCATCGGGGGCTTTCTTT	CASSPSGAFF
NA	NA	TRBV7-6	TRBJ2-2	TGTGCCAGCAGCGACCCCGTGGAGAGTGCCGGGGAGCTGTTTTTT	CASSDPVESAGELFF
TRBD1	NA	TRBV6-1	TRBJ2-7	TGTGCCAGCGGCGGGACAGGGGGGGTCGAGCAGTACTTC	CASGGTGGVEQYF
TRBD2	many	TRBV29-1	TRBJ2-5	TGCAGCGTTGATTCTGGGACTAGCGGGTTGGAGACCCAGTACTTC	CSVDSGTSGLETQYF
NA	NA	TRBV7-6	TRBJ1-2	TGTGCCAGCAGCTCAAGGTCCGGGAGGAAAAAAGGCTACACCTTC	CASSSRSGRKKGYTF
TRBD2	many	TRBV5-1	TRBJ2-7	TGCGCCAGCAGGCTTACCGGGACTAGCGGCTACGAGCAGTACTTC	CASRLTGTSGYEQYF
TRBD1	few	TRBV27	TRBJ1-2	TGTGCCAGCAGCTTTGCAGGGGGCGGGTATGGCTACACCTTC	CASSFAGGGYGYTF
TRBD2	many	TRBV28	TRBJ2-7	TGTGCCAAATGGACTAGAAAATCCTCCTACGAGCAGTACTTC	CAKWTRKSSYEQYF
TRBD1	many	TRBV2	TRBJ2-7	TGTGCCAGCAGGAACAAAGGACAGGGTGTGAACGAGCAGTACTTC	CASRNKGQGVNEQYF
NA	few	TRBV6-1	TRBJ1-1	TGTGCCAGCACCCCCGACGGGGGGGGCACTGAAGCTTTCTTT	CASTPDGGGTEAFF
TRBD2	NA	TRBV10-3	TRBJ2-7	TGTGCCATCAGACCCGGGGGGTCTGAGGAGCAGTACTTC	CAIRPGGSEEQYF
TRBD2	NA	TRBV18	TRBJ2-5	TGTGCCAGCTCACCACTAGCGGGAAAAAAAGAGGCCCAGTACTTC	CASSPLAGKKEAQYF
TRBD1	many	TRBV14	TRBJ2-5	TGTGCCAGCAGCCGCTGGACAGGGGCAGAGACCCAGTACTTC	CASSRWTGAETQYF
TRBD2	few	TRBV2	TRBJ2-2	TGTGCCAGCAGTTTTATAGCGGGAGGCACGAACATCGGGGAGCTGTTTTTT	CASSFIAGGTNIGELFF
TRBD2	many	TRBV7-8	TRBJ2-7	TGTGCCAGCAGCTGGGGACGGAAGACTAGCGGGAGGGATAACTCCTACGAGCAGTACTTC	CASSWGRKTSGRDNSYEQYF
TRBD2	many	TRBV6-1	TRBJ2-7	TGTGCCAGCACAAACGGGGGGGGCCTCTACGAGCAGTACTTC	CASTNGGGLYEQYF
NA	NA	TRBV7-9	TRBJ2-4	TGTGCCAGCAGCTTCGCCGGGAAAAACATTCAGTACTTC	CASSFAGKNIQYF
NA	many	TRBV15	TRBJ1-2	TGTGCCACCAGCCCAGGGGCGGGGGGCGCGAACTATGGCTACACCTTC	CATSPGAGGANYGYTF
TRBD2	once	TRBV6-2/TRBV6-3	TRBJ2-1	TGTACCAGCAGACCTTTTACTCGCCTAGCGGGAGGGTTGGGCAATGAGCAGTTCTTC	CTSRPFTRLAGGLGNEQFF
NA	NA	TRBV9	TRBJ2-2	TGTGCCAGCAGCGTAAGGGGTGCGAACACCGGGGAGCTGTTTTTT	CASSVRGANTGELFF
NA	NA	TRBV18	TRBJ2-7	TGTGCCAGCTCACCAGGGACGCCCTTCTACGAGCAGTACTTC	CASSPGTPFYEQYF
TRBD1	few	TRBV30	TRBJ2-5	TGTGCCTGGAGTGTAGACAGGGAAGAAGAGACCCAGTACTTC	CAWSVDREEETQYF
NA	many	TRBV24-1	TRBJ2-2	TGTGCCACCAGTGGCTGGACAGTGAAGAACACCGGGGAGCTGTTTTTT	CATSGWTVKNTGELFF
TRBD1	NA	TRBV5-5	TRBJ1-1	TGTGCCAGCAGTCGACAGGGAGGCACTGAAGTTTTCTTT	CASSRQGGTEVFF
TRBD2	many	TRBV7-9	TRBJ2-5	TGTGCCAGCAGCTCTAGCGGGAGCCCCAGCGGGGAGACCCAGTACTTC	CASSSSGSPSGETQYF
NA	few	TRBV10-3	TRBJ1-4	TGTGCCATCAGCGCGACAGGAACTAATGAAAAACTGTTTTTT	CAISATGTNEKLFF